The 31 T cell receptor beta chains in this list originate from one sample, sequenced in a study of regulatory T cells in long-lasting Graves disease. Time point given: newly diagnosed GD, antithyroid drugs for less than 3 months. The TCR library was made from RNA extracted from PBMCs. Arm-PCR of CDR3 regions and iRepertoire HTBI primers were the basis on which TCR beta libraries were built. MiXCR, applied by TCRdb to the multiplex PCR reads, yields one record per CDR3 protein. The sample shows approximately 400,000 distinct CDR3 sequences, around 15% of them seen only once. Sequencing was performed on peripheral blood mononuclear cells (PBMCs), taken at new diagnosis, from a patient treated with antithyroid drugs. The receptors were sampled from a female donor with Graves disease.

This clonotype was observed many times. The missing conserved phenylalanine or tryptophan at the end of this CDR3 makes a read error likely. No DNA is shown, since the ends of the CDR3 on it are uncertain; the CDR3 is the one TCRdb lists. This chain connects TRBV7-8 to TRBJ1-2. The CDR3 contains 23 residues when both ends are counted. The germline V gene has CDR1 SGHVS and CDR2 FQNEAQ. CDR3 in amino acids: CASSLNRQRRGYTFQSNGASYTL.

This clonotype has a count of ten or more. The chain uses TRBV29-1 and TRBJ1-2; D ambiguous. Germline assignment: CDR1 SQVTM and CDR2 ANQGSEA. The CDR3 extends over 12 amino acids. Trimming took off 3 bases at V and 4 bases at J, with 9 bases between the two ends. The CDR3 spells CSVDSASYGYTF. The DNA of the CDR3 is TGCAGCGTTGATTCCGCGTCCTATGGCTACACCTTC.

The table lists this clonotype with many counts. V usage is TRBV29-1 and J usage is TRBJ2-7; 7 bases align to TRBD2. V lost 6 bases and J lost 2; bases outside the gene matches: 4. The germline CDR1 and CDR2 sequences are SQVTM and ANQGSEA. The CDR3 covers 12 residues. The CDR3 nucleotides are TGCAGCGTGGGAGGGGCTCCCTACGAGCAGTACTTC. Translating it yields CSVGGAPYEQYF.

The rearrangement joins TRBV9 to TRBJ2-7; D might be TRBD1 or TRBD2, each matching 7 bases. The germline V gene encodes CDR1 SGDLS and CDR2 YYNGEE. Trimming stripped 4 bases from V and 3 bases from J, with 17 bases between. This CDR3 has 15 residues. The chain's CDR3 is CASSPYTGDYYEQYF. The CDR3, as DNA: TGTGCCAGCAGCCCCTATACAGGGGACTACTACGAGCAGTACTTC. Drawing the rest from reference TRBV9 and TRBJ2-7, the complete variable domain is DSGVTQTPKHLITATGQRVTLRCSPRSGDLSVYWYQQSLDQGLQFLIQYYNGEERAKGNILERFSAQQFPDLHSELNLSSLELGDSALYFCASSPYTGDYYEQYFGPGTRLTVT.

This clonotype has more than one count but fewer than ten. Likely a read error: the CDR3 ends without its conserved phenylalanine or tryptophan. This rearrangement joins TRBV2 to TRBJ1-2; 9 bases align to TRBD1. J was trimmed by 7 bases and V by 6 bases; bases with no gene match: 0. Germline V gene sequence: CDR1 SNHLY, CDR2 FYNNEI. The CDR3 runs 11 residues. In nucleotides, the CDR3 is TGTGCCAGCAGGACAGGGGGTGGCTACACCCTC. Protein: CASRTGGGYTL.

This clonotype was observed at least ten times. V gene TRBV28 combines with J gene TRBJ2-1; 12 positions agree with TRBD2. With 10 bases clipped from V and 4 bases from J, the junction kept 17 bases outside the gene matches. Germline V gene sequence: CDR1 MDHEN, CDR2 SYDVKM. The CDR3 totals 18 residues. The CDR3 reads CATRGTSGQGGFYNEQFF. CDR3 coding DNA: TGTGCCACCAGAGGGACTAGCGGGCAAGGCGGGTTTTACAATGAGCAGTTCTTC. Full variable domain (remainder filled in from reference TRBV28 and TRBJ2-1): DVKVTQSSRYLVKRTGEKVFLECVQDMDHENMFWYRQDPGLGLRLIYFSYDVKMKEKGDIPEGYSVSREKKERFSLILESASTNQTSMYLCATRGTSGQGGFYNEQFFGPGTRLTVL.

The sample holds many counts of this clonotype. The CDR3 loop is CASSFTGTGYGYTF. CDR3 sequence (DNA): TGCGCCAGCAGCTTTACCGGGACAGGCTATGGCTACACCTTC. This chain uses TRBV5-1 with TRBJ1-2; TRBD1 agrees at 8 bases. This CDR3 is built from 14 residues. Germline trimming cut 2 bases from V and 4 bases from J; bases unmatched to any gene: 4. CDR1 and CDR2 (germline): SGHRS, YFSETQ.

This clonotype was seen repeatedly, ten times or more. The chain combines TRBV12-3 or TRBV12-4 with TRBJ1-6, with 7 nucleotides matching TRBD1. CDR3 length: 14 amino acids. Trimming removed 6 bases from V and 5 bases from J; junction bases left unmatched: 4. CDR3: CASSPDRDNSPLHF. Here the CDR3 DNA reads TGTGCCAGCAGCCCCGACAGGGATAATTCACCCCTCCACTTT.

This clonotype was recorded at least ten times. In DNA, the CDR3 is TGCGCCAGCAGCTTGGGGGAACAGGCGAACACCGGGGAGCTGTTTTTT. Translated, it gives CASSLGEQANTGELFF. The chain carries TRBV5-1 and TRBJ2-2, with D possibly being TRBD1 (5 bases). CDR1 and CDR2 (germline): SGHRS, YFSETQ. The V end was cut by 0 bases, the J end by 0 bases, with 9 bases between. The length of the CDR3 is 16 residues.

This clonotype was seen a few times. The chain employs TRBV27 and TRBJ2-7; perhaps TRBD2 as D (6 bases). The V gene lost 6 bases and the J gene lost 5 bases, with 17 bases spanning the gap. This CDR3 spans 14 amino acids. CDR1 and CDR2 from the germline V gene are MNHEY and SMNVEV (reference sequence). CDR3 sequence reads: CASSRAEGIHEQYF. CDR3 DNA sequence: TGTGCCAGCAGCCGCGCGGAGGGAATCCACGAGCAGTACTTC.

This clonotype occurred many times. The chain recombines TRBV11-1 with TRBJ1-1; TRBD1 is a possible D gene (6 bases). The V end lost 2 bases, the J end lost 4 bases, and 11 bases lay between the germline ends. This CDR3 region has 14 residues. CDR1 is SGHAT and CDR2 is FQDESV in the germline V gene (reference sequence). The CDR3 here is CASSLLQGTTEAFF. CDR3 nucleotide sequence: TGTGCCAGCAGCTTATTGCAGGGGACCACTGAAGCTTTCTTT.

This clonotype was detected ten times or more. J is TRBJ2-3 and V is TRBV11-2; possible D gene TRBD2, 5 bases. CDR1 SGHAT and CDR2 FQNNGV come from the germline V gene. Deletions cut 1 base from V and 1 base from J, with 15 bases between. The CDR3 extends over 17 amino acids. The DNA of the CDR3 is TGTGCCAGCAGCTTAGGTCCGAGCTGGCGGGGCACAGATACGCAGTATTTT. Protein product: CASSLGPSWRGTDTQYF.

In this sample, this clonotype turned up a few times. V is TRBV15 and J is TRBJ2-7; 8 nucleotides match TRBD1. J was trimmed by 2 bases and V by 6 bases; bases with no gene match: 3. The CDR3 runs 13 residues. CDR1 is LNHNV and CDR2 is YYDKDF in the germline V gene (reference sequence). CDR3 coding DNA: TGTGCCACCAGTGCAGGGGGCACCTACGAGCAGTACTTC. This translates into CATSAGGTYEQYF.

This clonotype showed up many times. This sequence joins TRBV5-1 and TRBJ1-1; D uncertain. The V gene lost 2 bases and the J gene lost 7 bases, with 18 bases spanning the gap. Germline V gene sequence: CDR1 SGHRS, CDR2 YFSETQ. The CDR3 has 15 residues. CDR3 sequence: CASSFDPRVHLEAFF. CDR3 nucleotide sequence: TGCGCCAGCAGCTTTGACCCACGGGTACATCTTGAAGCTTTCTTT.

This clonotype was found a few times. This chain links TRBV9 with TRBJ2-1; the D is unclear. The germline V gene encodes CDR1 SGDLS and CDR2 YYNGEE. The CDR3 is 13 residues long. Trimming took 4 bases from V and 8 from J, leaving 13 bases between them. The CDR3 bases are TGTGCCAGCAGCCCCTCTATGGGTCATGAGCAGTTCTTC. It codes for CASSPSMGHEQFF.

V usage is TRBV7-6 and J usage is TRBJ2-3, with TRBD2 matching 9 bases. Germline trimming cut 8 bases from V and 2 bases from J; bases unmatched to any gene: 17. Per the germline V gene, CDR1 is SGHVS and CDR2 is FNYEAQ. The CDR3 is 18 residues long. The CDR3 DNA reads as TGTGCCAGCTCACCACCTTTAGCGGGAGTTCTTTACACAGATACGCAGTATTTT. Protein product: CASSPPLAGVLYTDTQYF.

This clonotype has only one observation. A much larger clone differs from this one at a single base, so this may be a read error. This CDR3 is CASSFNVEGQGFDYEQFF. For the CDR3, the DNA is TGTGCCAGCAGTTTTAATGTAGAGGGACAGGGTTTTGATTACGAGCAGTTCTTC. The chain joins TRBV12-3 or TRBV12-4 to TRBJ2-1; 9 bases are shared with TRBD1. The CDR3 totals 18 residues. V gave up 3 bases and J gave up 10 bases; unmatched junction bases: 19.

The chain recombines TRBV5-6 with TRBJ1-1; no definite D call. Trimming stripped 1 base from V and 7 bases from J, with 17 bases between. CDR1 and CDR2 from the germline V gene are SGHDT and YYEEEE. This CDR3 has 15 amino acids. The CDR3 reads CASSLRLLGGGEAFF. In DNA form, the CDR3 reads TGTGCCAGCAGCTTGCGGTTGTTGGGCGGTGGTGAAGCTTTCTTT.

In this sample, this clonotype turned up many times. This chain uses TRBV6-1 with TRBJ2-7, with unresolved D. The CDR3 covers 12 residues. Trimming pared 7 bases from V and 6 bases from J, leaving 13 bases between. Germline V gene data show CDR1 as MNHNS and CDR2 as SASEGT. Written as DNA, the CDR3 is TGTGCCAGCAACGGCCAGTTCGGCGAGCAGTACTTC. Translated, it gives CASNGQFGEQYF.

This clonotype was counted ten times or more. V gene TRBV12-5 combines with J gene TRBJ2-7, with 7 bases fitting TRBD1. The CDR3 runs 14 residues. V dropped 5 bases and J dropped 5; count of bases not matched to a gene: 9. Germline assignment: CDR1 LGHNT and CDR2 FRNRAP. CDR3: CASGPSRGMHEQYF. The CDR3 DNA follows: TGTGCTAGTGGTCCCAGCAGGGGGATGCACGAGCAGTACTTC.

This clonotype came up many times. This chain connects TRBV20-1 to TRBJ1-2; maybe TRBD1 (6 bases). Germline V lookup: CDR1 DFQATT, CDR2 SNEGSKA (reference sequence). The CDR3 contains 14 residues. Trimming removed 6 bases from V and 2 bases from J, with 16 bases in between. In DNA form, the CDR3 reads TGCAGTGCCCGACGTTTTGGGACAAACTATGGCTACACCTTC. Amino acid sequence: CSARRFGTNYGYTF.

CDR3 loop: CASMVGRSDEQFF. The DNA of the CDR3 is TGTGCCAGCATGGTAGGCCGGAGCGATGAGCAGTTCTTC. This chain uses TRBV12-3 or TRBV12-4 with TRBJ2-1, with D uncertain. Trimming took 7 bases from V and 8 from J, leaving 15 bases between them. The CDR3 has 13 residues.

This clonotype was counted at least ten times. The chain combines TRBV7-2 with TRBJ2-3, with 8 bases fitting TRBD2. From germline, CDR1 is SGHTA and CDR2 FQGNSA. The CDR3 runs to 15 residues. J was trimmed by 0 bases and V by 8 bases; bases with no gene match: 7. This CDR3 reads CASRPRGGSTDTQYF. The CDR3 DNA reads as TGTGCCAGCCGACCCCGGGGGGGTAGCACAGATACGCAGTATTTT.

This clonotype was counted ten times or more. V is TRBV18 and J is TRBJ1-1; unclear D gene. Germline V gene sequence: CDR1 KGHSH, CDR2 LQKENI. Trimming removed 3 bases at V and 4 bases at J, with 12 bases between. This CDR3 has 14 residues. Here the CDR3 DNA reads TGTGCCAGCTCACCGGCCTCCCGAGGCACTGAAGCTTTCTTT. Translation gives CASSPASRGTEAFF. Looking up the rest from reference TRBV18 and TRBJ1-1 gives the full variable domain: NAGVMQNPRHLVRRRGQEARLRCSPMKGHSHVYWYRQLPEEGLKFMVYLQKENIIDESGMPKERFSAEFPKEGPSILRIQQVVRGDSAAYFCASSPASRGTEAFFGQGTRLTVV.

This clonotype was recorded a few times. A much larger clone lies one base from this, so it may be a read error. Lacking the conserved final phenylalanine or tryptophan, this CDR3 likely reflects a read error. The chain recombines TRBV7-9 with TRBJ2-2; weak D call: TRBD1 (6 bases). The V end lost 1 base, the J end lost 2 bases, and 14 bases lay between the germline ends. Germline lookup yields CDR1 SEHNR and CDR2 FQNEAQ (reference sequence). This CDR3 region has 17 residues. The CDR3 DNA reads TGTGCCAGCAGCTTAGGGCGGACAGCGATTAACACCGGGGAGCTGTTTCTT. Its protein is CASSLGRTAINTGELFL.

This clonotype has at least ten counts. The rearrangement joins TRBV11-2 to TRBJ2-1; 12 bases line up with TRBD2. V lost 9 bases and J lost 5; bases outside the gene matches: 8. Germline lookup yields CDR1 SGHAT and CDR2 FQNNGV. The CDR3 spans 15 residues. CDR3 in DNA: TGTGCCAGTAGGGATTGGACTAGCGGGGACAATGAGCAGTTCTTC. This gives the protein CASRDWTSGDNEQFF.

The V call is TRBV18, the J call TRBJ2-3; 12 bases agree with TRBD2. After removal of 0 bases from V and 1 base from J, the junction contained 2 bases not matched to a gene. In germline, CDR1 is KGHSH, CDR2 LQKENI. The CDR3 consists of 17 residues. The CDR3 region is CASSPPTSGSGTDTQYF. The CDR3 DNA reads TGTGCCAGCTCACCACCGACTAGCGGGAGCGGCACAGATACGCAGTATTTT.

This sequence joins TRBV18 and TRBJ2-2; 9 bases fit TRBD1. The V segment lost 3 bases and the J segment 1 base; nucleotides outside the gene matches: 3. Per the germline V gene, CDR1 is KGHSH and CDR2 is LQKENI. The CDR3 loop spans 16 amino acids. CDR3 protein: CASSPAGQGNTGELFF. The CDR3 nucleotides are TGTGCCAGCTCACCGGCGGGACAGGGGAACACCGGGGAGCTGTTTTTT.

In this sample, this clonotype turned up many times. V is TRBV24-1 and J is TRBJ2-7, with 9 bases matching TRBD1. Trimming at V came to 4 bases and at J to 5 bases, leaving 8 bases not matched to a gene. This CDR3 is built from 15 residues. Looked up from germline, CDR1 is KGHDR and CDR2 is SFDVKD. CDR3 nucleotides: TGTGCCACCAGTGAGCAGGGACAGGGTATCCACGAGCAGTACTTC. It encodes CATSEQGQGIHEQYF.

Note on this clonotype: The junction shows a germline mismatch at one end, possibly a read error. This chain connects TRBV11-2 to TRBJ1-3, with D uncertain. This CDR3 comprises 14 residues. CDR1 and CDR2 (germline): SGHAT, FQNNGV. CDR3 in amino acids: CASSLGSSGSTIYF. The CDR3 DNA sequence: TGTGCCAGCAGCTTAGGAAGTTCTGGAAGCACCATATATTTT.

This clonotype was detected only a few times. The CDR3 loop reads CAWARRGFSPLHF. The CDR3 DNA sequence: TGTGCCTGGGCCCGTCGGGGGTTTTCACCCCTCCACTTT. This chain uses TRBV30 with TRBJ1-6; D is possibly TRBD1 (5 bases). The germline V and J ends were trimmed by 5 bases and 9 bases, with 14 bases remaining between them. The germline CDR1 and CDR2 sequences are GTSNPN and SVGIG (reference sequence). This CDR3 region has 13 residues. The variable domain in full, with the rest retrieved from reference TRBV30 and TRBJ1-6, is SQTIHQWPATLVQPVGSPLSLECTVEGTSNPNLYWYRQAAGRGLQLLFYSVGIGQISSEVPQNLSASRPQDRQFILSSKKLLLSDSGFYLCAWARRGFSPLHFGNGTRLTVT.